This T cell receptor (beta chain) is drawn from a study of blood T cell repertoires in COVID-19. For the study at large: From T cells, B-cell-depleted T cells, or PBMCs came the material, which was cDNA or gDNA.

Patients at the Seattle site were enrolled during active infection and followed longitudinally. Source study methods: Scientists estimated how many nucleated cells there were by amplifying reference gene primers. Produced via immunoSEQ multiplex PCR; TCRdb's table is partial and in-frame only. The DNA gave D and trimming, while V, J and clone size come from that table. The sample includes 150,000 to 200,000 clones, around 84% seen only once; the top ten take more than 12%. This clone was observed a handful of times. CDR1 is SGHVS, CDR2 FQNEAQ, per germline. V lost 5 bases and J lost 8, with 9 bases in between. The CDR3 totals 11 residues.

This clonotype originated in a woman in her seventies with COVID-19, enrolled during active disease. The rearrangement uses TRBV7-8 and TRBJ1-1; D might be TRBD1 (6 bases). Sequenced: peripheral blood. CDR3: CASSPDREAFF. CDR3 DNA sequence: TGTGCCAGCAGCCCGGACAGAGAAGCTTTCTTT.